This T cell receptor (beta chain) is drawn from a study of shared clonotypes between healthy human individuals. The germline CDR1 and CDR2 sequences are SSHAT and FNYEAQ (reference sequence). This CDR3 contains 12 residues. Positively selected for CCR7, the CD45RO-negative cells used as naive CD8 cells excluded terminally differentiated effector memory CD45RA+ cells. This clone came up a few times. Relative to the germline gene, one junction end is altered; a read error may explain this. Repertoires were generated with immunoSEQ multiplex PCR, while TCRdb's copy carries only in-frame clones and drops some. The table has under 2,000,000 clones, over 85% seen once.

This clonotype originated in a man between 18 and 35 years old in good health. The sample was naive CD8+ T cells sorted from blood. This chain connects TRBV7-7 to TRBJ2-2; no clear D. CDR3 nucleotide sequence: TGTGCTAGCAGCACAAGTTCCGGGGAGCTGTTTTTT. This encodes CASSTSSGELFF.